The 24 T cell receptor beta chains listed next were all sequenced from one sample in a study of blood T cell repertoires in COVID-19. Sequencing was performed with immunoSEQ multiplex PCR; in TCRdb, only in-frame clones are kept and a portion is missing. The sample consists of a few hundred thousand clones, around 90% of them appearing once. The sample taken for sequencing was peripheral blood. The receptors shown here come from a young man with COVID-19, enrolled during active disease.

The J gene is TRBJ2-3, the V gene TRBV7-2; 7 bases map to TRBD2. The CDR3 runs 15 residues. Losses at the gene ends were 1 base for V and 5 bases for J; bases not matched to a gene: 6. Germline V gene data show CDR1 as SGHTA and CDR2 as FQGNSA. CDR3 residues: CASSLVSGEVDTQYF. CDR3 nucleotide sequence: TGTGCCAGCAGCTTAGTGAGCGGGGAGGTAGATACGCAGTATTTT.

The CDR3, as DNA: TGTGCCAGCAGCTTTGACCAGCGGGCAGTCTACGAGCAGTACTTC. Translated, it gives CASSFDQRAVYEQYF. The V and J genes are TRBV5-6 and TRBJ2-7; D is perhaps TRBD2 (6 bases). With 2 bases removed from V and 3 bases from J, the gap between germline ends came to 15 bases. Germline V gives CDR1 SGHDT, CDR2 YYEEEE. The CDR3 covers 15 residues.

In its sample, this clone was seen once. This chain links TRBV5-1 with TRBJ1-1, with a possible D match to TRBD1 (5 bases). Trimming cost V 4 bases and J 4 bases, with 17 bases left between them. The CDR3 extends over 15 amino acids. Germline lookup yields CDR1 SGHRS and CDR2 YFSETQ. The CDR3, as DNA: TGCGCCAGCAGCCCGAGAACCGGGGGGATCACTGAAGCTTTCTTT. Amino acids: CASSPRTGGITEAFF.

There are many counts of this clone. This chain joins TRBV2 and TRBJ1-2; TRBD1 matches 7 bases. The V segment lost 5 bases and the J segment 4 bases; nucleotides outside the gene matches: 1. The CDR3 is 12 amino acids. CDR1 is SNHLY and CDR2 is FYNNEI in the germline V gene. CDR3 nucleotide sequence: TGTGCCAGCAGTTGGGACAGCTATGGCTACACCTTC. This translates into CASSWDSYGYTF.

The chain links TRBV3-1 (or the pseudogene TRBV3-2) to TRBJ1-1; D is unresolved. V gave up 1 base and J gave up 7 bases, with 7 bases separating them. Germline V gene data show CDR1 as LGHDT and CDR2 as YNNKEL (reference sequence). This CDR3 contains 12 residues. CDR3 sequence reads: CASSQVSSEAFF. As DNA, the CDR3 is TGTGCCAGCAGCCAAGTATCCAGTGAAGCTTTCTTT.

The chain recombines TRBV7-9 with TRBJ2-3, with 10 nucleotides matching TRBD2. The CDR3 loop spans 15 amino acids. Per germline, CDR1 SEHNR and CDR2 FQNEAQ (reference sequence). V shed 5 bases, J shed 1 base, and the junction held 3 bases outside the gene matches. For the CDR3, the DNA is TGTGCCAGCAGCCAAGGACTAGCGGGCACAGATACGCAGTATTTT. Its protein is CASSQGLAGTDTQYF. Complete variable domain (other parts from reference TRBV7-9 and TRBJ2-3): DTGVSQNPRHKITKRGQNVTFRCDPISEHNRLYWYRQTLGQGPEFLTYFQNEAQLEKSRLLSDRFSAERPKGSFSTLEIQRTEQGDSAMYLCASSQGLAGTDTQYFGPGTRLTVL.

This sequence joins TRBV5-1 and TRBJ2-1; 9 bases agree with TRBD2. Germline V gives CDR1 SGHRS, CDR2 YFSETQ. The CDR3 is 15 residues long. Trimming at V came to 1 base and at J to 10 bases, leaving 9 bases not matched to a gene. DNA of the CDR3: TGCGCCAGCAGCTTGCCCGGGACTAGCAAATCAGAGCAGTTCTTC. As protein: CASSLPGTSKSEQFF. Drawing the rest from reference TRBV5-1 and TRBJ2-1, the complete variable domain is KAGVTQTPRYLIKTRGQQVTLSCSPISGHRSVSWYQQTPGQGLQFLFEYFSETQRNKGNFPGRFSGRQFSNSRSEMNVSTLELGDSALYLCASSLPGTSKSEQFFGPGTRLTVL.

The chain joins TRBV27 to TRBJ2-7, with D possibly matching TRBD1 (6 bases). V was cut by 4 bases and J by 2 bases, with 12 bases left in between. The CDR3 is 14 residues long. The germline V gene has CDR1 MNHEY and CDR2 SMNVEV (reference sequence). DNA of the CDR3: TGTGCCAGCAGTTCCCAGACAGGAACCTACGAGCAGTACTTC. Amino acids: CASSSQTGTYEQYF.

This clone has just one count. This sequence joins TRBV7-2 and TRBJ2-5, with a possible D match to TRBD2 (6 bases). Per the germline V gene, CDR1 is SGHTA and CDR2 is FQGNSA. Trimming left V 5 bases short and J 5 bases short, with 9 bases between. CDR3 length: 12 amino acids. CDR3 DNA sequence: TGTGCCAGCAGCAAGAGCGGGGAGACCCAGTACTTC. Translated, it gives CASSKSGETQYF.

The chain joins TRBV12-5 to TRBJ1-5, with D hard to call. Germline assignment: CDR1 LGHNT and CDR2 FRNRAP. The CDR3 spans 12 residues. The germline V and J ends were trimmed by 7 bases and 6 bases, with 10 bases remaining between them. This chain's CDR3 is CASALGIQPQHF. The CDR3, as DNA: TGTGCTAGTGCCCTCGGGATTCAGCCCCAGCATTTT.

The rearrangement links TRBV19 to TRBJ2-5; 7 bases match TRBD2. This CDR3 is 13 amino acids long. In germline, CDR1 is LNHDA, CDR2 SQIVND (reference sequence). The ends lost 5 bases at V and 5 bases at J; junction bases unmatched: 5. The CDR3 DNA reads TGTGCCAGTAGTCGGGGGGTCAGGGAGACCCAGTACTTC. It specifies CASSRGVRETQYF.

This clone was counted only a few times. The chain has TRBV12-5 and TRBJ2-3; D may be TRBD1 (6 bases). Germline V gene sequence: CDR1 LGHNT, CDR2 FRNRAP. V dropped 6 bases and J dropped 8 bases, with 12 bases sitting between them. CDR3 size: 12 residues. The chain's CDR3 is CASGLEGVTQYF. The DNA of the CDR3 is TGTGCTAGTGGACTTGAGGGGGTTACGCAGTATTTT.

The rearrangement uses TRBV10-3 and TRBJ2-1; 8 bases are a match to TRBD1. The CDR3 totals 13 residues. Trimming removed 8 bases from V and 4 bases from J; junction bases left unmatched: 4. CDR1 is ENHRY and CDR2 is SYGVKD in the germline V gene. CDR3 in amino acids: CAISQGAYNEQFF. CDR3 DNA: TGTGCCATCTCCCAGGGGGCTTACAATGAGCAGTTCTTC.

The V call is TRBV3-1 (or the pseudogene TRBV3-2), the J call TRBJ2-2; TRBD2 matches 14 bases. Germline V gives CDR1 LGHDT, CDR2 YNNKEL (reference sequence). CDR3 length equals 17 residues. Trimming took 4 bases from V and 5 from J; bases not matched to a gene: 6. CDR3 sequence (DNA): TGTGCCAGCAGCCGAGGACTAGCGGGGGGTAGAACCGGGGAGCTGTTTTTT. It is translated as CASSRGLAGGRTGELFF.

The chain joins TRBV11-3 to TRBJ2-1; 9 bases are a match to TRBD1. The V segment lost 4 bases and the J segment 5 bases; nucleotides outside the gene matches: 3. This CDR3 is built from 14 residues. The V gene's germline CDR1 is SGHNT and CDR2 YENEEA. The CDR3 DNA sequence: TGTGCCAGCAGCTGGACAGGGGTGAACAATGAGCAGTTCTTC. Translation: CASSWTGVNNEQFF.

As for this clone: Other DNA sequences within the sample encode an identical CDR3. The chain combines TRBV5-4 with TRBJ2-7; D remains unclear. V was trimmed by 0 bases and J by 6 bases, leaving 7 bases between them. The CDR3 has 12 amino acids. Germline V gene lookup returns CDR1 SGHNT and CDR2 YYREEE (reference sequence). The DNA for the CDR3 is TGTGCCAGCAGCTTGGAGGCAGGCGAGCAGTACTTC. Its translation is CASSLEAGEQYF.

The V call is TRBV7-3, the J call TRBJ1-6, with 7 bases matching TRBD1. This CDR3 has 15 residues. Germline lookup yields CDR1 SGHTA and CDR2 FQGTGA. V shed 0 bases, J shed 5 bases, and the junction held 1 base outside the gene matches. The CDR3 region is CASSLTGTDNSPLHF. The CDR3 nucleotides read TGTGCCAGCAGCTTAACGGGGACAGATAATTCACCCCTCCACTTT. Looking up the rest from reference TRBV7-3 and TRBJ1-6 gives the full variable domain: GAGVSQTPSNKVTEKGKYVELRCDPISGHTALYWYRQSLGQGPEFLIYFQGTGAADDSGLPNDRFFAVRPEGSVSTLKIQRTERGDSAVYLCASSLTGTDNSPLHFGNGTRLTVT.

Regarding this clone: This sample includes further DNA sequences coding for the same CDR3. The chain combines TRBV2 with TRBJ1-5; D is possibly TRBD1 (5 bases). V gave up 5 bases and J gave up 4 bases, with 6 bases separating them. The CDR3 totals 12 residues. The germline CDR1 and CDR2 sequences are SNHLY and FYNNEI. The CDR3 region is CASSTGNQPQHF. CDR3 nucleotides: TGTGCCAGCAGTACAGGAAATCAGCCCCAGCATTTT.

This chain uses TRBV4-1 with TRBJ2-1; TRBD2 aligns across 7 bases. J gave up 5 bases and V 3 bases, and 7 bases lay outside the gene matches. This CDR3 contains 15 residues. CDR1 is MGHRA, CDR2 YSYEKL, per germline. The DNA for the CDR3 is TGCGCCAGCAGCCATCCAGGACTAGGTAACAATGAGCAGTTCTTC. It encodes CASSHPGLGNNEQFF.

This chain uses TRBV7-8 with TRBJ2-7, with TRBD2 matching over 7 bases. The V gene's germline CDR1 is SGHVS and CDR2 FQNEAQ. The CDR3 extends over 15 amino acids. With V trimmed by 1 base and J by 5 bases, 8 bases remained unmatched. CDR3 loop: CASSLVGAGTNEQYF. The CDR3 DNA follows: TGTGCCAGCAGCTTAGTAGGAGCGGGGACCAACGAGCAGTACTTC.

This sequence joins TRBV6-5 and TRBJ1-2; no clear D. V was pared by 7 bases and J by 3 bases, with 12 bases between. The CDR3 runs to 13 residues. The germline V gene has CDR1 MNHEY and CDR2 SVGAGI. The CDR3 loop reads CASNPRGYYGYTF. The CDR3 bases are TGTGCCAGCAATCCACGGGGATACTATGGCTACACCTTC.

This chain connects TRBV19 to TRBJ2-7; D not certain. The germline CDR1 and CDR2 sequences are LNHDA and SQIVND (reference sequence). This CDR3 is built from 14 residues. V was shortened by 0 bases and J by 1 base, with 7 bases between the two germline ends. The CDR3: CASSIDRRSYEQYF. The CDR3 coding sequence is TGTGCCAGTAGTATAGATCGCAGGTCCTACGAGCAGTACTTC.

The chain is built from TRBV11-3 and TRBJ2-1, with 7 positions matching TRBD2. Trimming took 0 bases from V and 6 from J; bases not matched to a gene: 8. The CDR3 spans 16 residues. Per germline, CDR1 SGHNT and CDR2 YENEEA. CDR3 loop: CASSLDEAAGRNEQFF. The DNA for the CDR3 is TGTGCCAGCAGCTTAGACGAGGCAGCGGGGCGCAATGAGCAGTTCTTC.

As concerns this clone: The same CDR3 arises from other DNA sequences in this sample as well. The rearrangement links TRBV3-1 (or the pseudogene TRBV3-2) to TRBJ2-3, with D perhaps TRBD2 (6 bases). The germline V gene has CDR1 LGHDT and CDR2 YNNKEL (reference sequence). Trimming pared 4 bases from V and 3 bases from J, leaving 8 bases between. The CDR3 has 13 residues. This CDR3 is CASSPRGTDTQYF. The CDR3 nucleotides are TGTGCCAGCAGCCCCCGGGGGACAGATACGCAGTATTTT.